Below, 21 T cell receptor beta chains from the same sample are listed, as sequenced in a study of T cells in localized non-small cell lung cancer (dated by TCRdb to the early 2020s). Library creation used the immunoSEQ multiplex PCR assay. As stored in TCRdb, this immuneACCESS dataset retains in-frame rearrangements with V and J assigned. A fraction of the clones does not appear; measured against another copy, unresolved V genes explain less than half of the discrepancy, and the remainder lacks a known reason. For this sample the table gives 25,000 to 30,000 clones, of which around 90% were detected only once. The ten largest clones add up to over 25% of the sample. Sequenced here: peripheral blood, sampled before any cancer treatment. These receptors all stem from a female donor older than 55 with stage I lung adenocarcinoma.

V is TRBV18 and J is TRBJ1-4, with 7 bases matching TRBD1. The CDR3 consists of 14 residues. Germline V CDR1 and CDR2: KGHSH, LQKENI. The V segment lost 4 bases and the J segment 2 bases; nucleotides outside the gene matches: 1. In nucleotides, the CDR3 is TGTGCCAGCTCACAGACAGGGACTAATGAAAAACTGTTTTTT. This encodes CASSQTGTNEKLFF.

V is TRBV5-1 and J is TRBJ1-2; the D is unclear. Germline CDR1 SGHRS, CDR2 YFSETQ. V lost 4 bases to trimming and J lost 5 bases, with 12 bases between them. There are 13 residues in the CDR3. CDR3 sequence (DNA): TGCGCCAGCAGCCCGCGGCCAGAATATGGCTACACCTTC. It codes for CASSPRPEYGYTF.

The rearrangement links TRBV19 to TRBJ2-5; D is uncertain. Looked up from germline, CDR1 is LNHDA and CDR2 is SQIVND (reference sequence). The CDR3 runs 15 residues. Trimming shortened V by 3 bases and J by 4 bases, and 15 bases separated the two germline ends. The CDR3 nucleotides are TGTGCCAGTAGTATTGGGTCAGGTTTGAGAGAGACCCAGTACTTC. Amino acids: CASSIGSGLRETQYF.

The chain has TRBV27 and TRBJ2-3; TRBD1 matches 10 bases. V shed 6 bases, J shed 3 bases, and the junction held 9 bases outside the gene matches. CDR1 MNHEY and CDR2 SMNVEV come from the germline V gene (reference sequence). The CDR3 extends over 16 amino acids. The CDR3 bases are TGTGCCAGCAGCCCCGGGACAGGGGCGAGTACAGATACGCAGTATTTT. Protein sequence: CASSPGTGASTDTQYF.

This clone appeared a few times. The chain employs TRBV5-5 and TRBJ1-2, with D possibly being TRBD1 (5 bases). Trimming pared 5 bases from V and 2 bases from J, leaving 13 bases between. Per the germline V gene, CDR1 is SGHKS and CDR2 is YYEKEE (reference sequence). This CDR3 region has 14 residues. This chain's CDR3 is CASSDSWTNYGYTF. In DNA, the CDR3 is TGTGCCAGCAGTGACTCGTGGACAAACTATGGCTACACCTTC.

This rearrangement joins TRBV18 to TRBJ1-1; D gene uncertain. Germline V gene data show CDR1 as KGHSH and CDR2 as LQKENI. The V and J ends lost 2 bases and 2 bases respectively, with 12 bases between them. The CDR3 runs to 15 residues. The CDR3 sequence is CASSPFPQENTEAFF. CDR3 sequence (DNA): TGTGCCAGCTCACCATTCCCTCAGGAAAACACTGAAGCTTTCTTT.

The chain links TRBV6-6 to TRBJ1-2; no firm D call. The CDR3 extends over 12 amino acids. The V and J ends lost 6 bases and 2 bases respectively, with 7 bases between them. CDR1 is MNHNY and CDR2 is SVGAGI in the germline V gene (reference sequence). CDR3 DNA sequence: TGTGCCAGCAGCCGACGAAACTATGGCTACACCTTC. Encoded protein: CASSRRNYGYTF.

This clone was counted once. The rearrangement links TRBV27 to TRBJ2-1; the D gene is possibly TRBD1 (5 bases). This CDR3 is 21 amino acids long. V lost 3 bases, J lost 8 bases, and 35 bases lay in between. Looked up from germline, CDR1 is MNHEY and CDR2 is SMNVEV (reference sequence). The CDR3 spells CASSLVPPITTTGRWADEQFF. The CDR3 coding sequence is TGTGCCAGCAGTTTGGTTCCACCTATCACCACCACAGGTAGATGGGCGGATGAGCAGTTCTTC.

The chain couples TRBV19 to TRBJ2-3, with 10 bases matching TRBD2. The CDR3 is made up of 16 amino acids. The trim removed 5 bases at V and 0 bases at J, leaving 5 bases unmatched. Germline V gene lookup returns CDR1 LNHDA and CDR2 SQIVND (reference sequence). This CDR3 is CASSLAGEPSTDTQYF. The CDR3 bases are TGTGCCAGTAGTCTAGCGGGAGAACCTAGCACAGATACGCAGTATTTT.

The chain combines TRBV11-1 with TRBJ2-3; tentative D call: TRBD2 (5 bases). Germline-derived CDR1 and CDR2 are SGHAT and FQDESV (reference sequence). Trimming pared 1 base from V and 1 base from J, leaving 12 bases between. This CDR3 is 16 amino acids long. The CDR3 region has the DNA TGTGCCAGCAGCTTAGTAGGACTTCTAGGCACAGATACGCAGTATTTT. It encodes CASSLVGLLGTDTQYF.

V is TRBV11-2 and J is TRBJ1-4, with TRBD1 matching over 10 bases. V trimming: 1 base; J trimming: 8 bases; junction bases outside the gene matches: 4. This CDR3 region has 15 residues. Germline CDR1 reads SGHAT; CDR2 reads FQNNGV. The CDR3 bases are TGTGCCAGCAGCTTAGTTGGGACAGGGGCCGAAAAACTGTTTTTT. Amino acids: CASSLVGTGAEKLFF.

The chain uses TRBV30 and TRBJ1-1, with TRBD1 as a possible D gene (5 bases). The germline CDR1 and CDR2 sequences are GTSNPN and SVGIG (reference sequence). The CDR3 has 13 residues. The V gene lost 2 bases and the J gene lost 5 bases, with 12 bases spanning the gap. In nucleotides, the CDR3 is TGTGCCTGGAGTATGGGGGGTCGTACTGAAGCTTTCTTT. Amino acids: CAWSMGGRTEAFF.

The J gene is TRBJ1-2, the V gene TRBV9; D gene uncertain. V lost 3 bases, J lost 6 bases, and 9 bases lay in between. The length of the CDR3 is 12 residues. Germline V gene sequence: CDR1 SGDLS, CDR2 YYNGEE. CDR3 DNA: TGTGCCAGCAGCGCCTTGGTTGATGGCTACACCTTC. Its translation: CASSALVDGYTF.

The chain has TRBV18 and TRBJ1-6, with TRBD1 identical over 7 bases. The CDR3 loop spans 15 amino acids. After removal of 5 bases from V and 7 bases from J, the junction contained 8 bases not matched to a gene. Germline values: CDR1 KGHSH, CDR2 LQKENI. CDR3 in amino acids: CASSTSTGANSPLHF. The CDR3 DNA follows: TGTGCCAGCTCAACCTCTACAGGGGCAAATTCACCCCTCCACTTT.

The chain uses TRBV6-6 and TRBJ1-5; TRBD1 aligns across 10 bases. Trimming removed 8 bases from V and 1 base from J; junction bases left unmatched: 5. CDR3 length equals 15 residues. The germline V gene has CDR1 MNHNY and CDR2 SVGAGI (reference sequence). The CDR3 here is CASRDRGKSNQPQHF. The CDR3 DNA reads TGTGCCAGCCGGGACAGGGGAAAGAGCAATCAGCCCCAGCATTTT.

CDR3 coding DNA: TGTGCCAGCAGTTTAGGAGGGGTCGGGGCTTTCTTT. Translating it yields CASSLGGVGAFF. The chain combines TRBV28 with TRBJ1-1; perhaps TRBD1 as D (5 bases). With 2 bases removed from V and 11 bases from J, the gap between germline ends came to 12 bases. Germline values: CDR1 MDHEN, CDR2 SYDVKM. There are 12 residues in the CDR3.

This clone has more than one count but fewer than ten. The chain employs TRBV10-3 and TRBJ2-2; 11 nucleotides agree with TRBD2. The CDR3 loop spans 16 amino acids. Germline CDR1 is ENHRY and CDR2 is SYGVKD. The trim removed 7 bases at V and 7 bases at J, leaving 11 bases unmatched. The DNA of the CDR3 is TGTGCCATCACCCCCGGGACTAGCGGAGGGATCGGGGAGCTGTTTTTT. This codes for CAITPGTSGGIGELFF.

The chain has TRBV2 and TRBJ1-5; tentative D call: TRBD1 (5 bases). The V gene lost 5 bases and the J gene lost 6 bases, with 17 bases spanning the gap. Germline V gene data show CDR1 as SNHLY and CDR2 as FYNNEI. The CDR3 length is 15 residues. CDR3 sequence: CASSRDRGGVQPQHF. CDR3 in DNA: TGTGCCAGCAGTCGTGACAGAGGTGGGGTTCAGCCCCAGCATTTT. Complete variable domain (other parts from reference TRBV2 and TRBJ1-5): EPEVTQTPSHQVTQMGQEVILRCVPISNHLYFYWYRQILGQKVEFLVSFYNNEISEKSEIFDDQFSVERPDGSNFTLKIRSTKLEDSAMYFCASSRDRGGVQPQHFGDGTRLSIL.

This rearrangement joins TRBV7-9 to TRBJ2-2; D is undetermined. V was cut by 1 base and J by 6 bases, with 18 bases left in between. Germline CDR1 reads SEHNR; CDR2 reads FQNEAQ (reference sequence). This CDR3 has 17 residues. Written as DNA, the CDR3 is TGTGCCAGCAGCTTAGTAATAGGAGCGCTCTTGGCCGGGGAGCTGTTTTTT. Its protein product is CASSLVIGALLAGELFF.

This clone was detected a few times. The rearrangement uses TRBV11-2 and TRBJ1-3; D is possibly TRBD1 (6 bases). Trimming cost V 3 bases and J 4 bases, with 10 bases left between them. The CDR3 covers 14 residues. CDR1 and CDR2 (germline): SGHAT, FQNNGV. The CDR3 coding sequence is TGTGCCAGCAGCTTGGGCAGGGGAGGAAACACCATATATTTT. Protein product: CASSLGRGGNTIYF.

In its sample, this clone was seen once. The V and J genes are TRBV5-1 and TRBJ1-5, with 8 positions matching TRBD1. Unmatched junction bases numbered 6, after V lost 4 bases and J lost 6 bases. Germline CDR1 is SGHRS and CDR2 is YFSETQ. This CDR3 region has 14 residues. The CDR3 spells CASSPGTGSQPQHF. The CDR3, as DNA: TGCGCCAGCAGCCCCGGGACAGGTTCTCAGCCCCAGCATTTT.